This T cell receptor (beta chain) was recorded in a study of blood T cell repertoires in COVID-19. Original methodology: Amplification of reference gene primers provided the estimated nucleated cell counts. Clones were sequenced by immunoSEQ multiplex PCR, and TCRdb holds only the in-frame ones, with some missing. Clonal size and the V and J genes are those of that table, whereas D and trimming came from the DNA. The sample has roughly 220,000 clones, about four fifths seen once. The sequence came from a woman aged 80 or over with COVID-19, enrolled during active disease. The sample was peripheral blood.

The CDR3 bases are TGTGCCAGCAGCGGAGAGACCAGGGGTAATGAGCAGTTCTTC. Protein product: CASSGETRGNEQFF. V and J are TRBV9 and TRBJ2-1; possibly TRBD1 for D (6 bases). Germline V CDR1 and CDR2: SGDLS, YYNGEE. V was pared by 3 bases and J by 7 bases, with 14 bases between. This CDR3 contains 14 residues.